These T cell receptor beta chains were read from a single sample in a study of T-cell reconstitution after alpha-beta-depleted transplantation in children. In TCRdb, the PCR reads were re-called with MiXCR into one record per CDR3 protein. The table has over 400,000 distinct CDR3 sequences, around two fifths seen once. The sequences come from PBMCs, collected before TCRalphabeta/CD19-depleted stem cell transplant. The receptors stem from a girl aged 2-10 years with aplastic anemia, due to receive a stem cell transplant. Each CDR3 is given with its conserved first and last residue. D genes are given only for firm matches. Rows give clone size only sometimes, using once, few, many, or a class for an expanded clone.

D gene,CDR3 length,clone size,J gene,V gene,CDR3 DNA,CDR3 protein
NA,16,NA,TRBJ2-7,TRBV20-1,TGCTGTGCTAGTCCATCCTTCAGGGGACGGACTTACGAGCAGTACTTC,CCASPSFRGRTYEQYF
TRBD2,15,many,TRBJ2-1,TRBV7-3,TGTGCCAGCAGCCCCGGGACTAGCGGGACAATGGAGCAGTTCTTC,CASSPGTSGTMEQFF
TRBD2,19,few,TRBJ2-1,TRBV28,TGTGCCAGCAGAAAACAGGGCGGTAGCGGGGGGCCTAAGATCAATGAGCAGTTCTTC,CASRKQGGSGGPKINEQFF
TRBD2,18,many,TRBJ2-5,TRBV18,TGTGCCAGCTCACCTTTATCGACTAGCGGTCGAAGAGGAGAGACCCAGTACTTC,CASSPLSTSGRRGETQYF
NA,11,many,TRBJ2-5,TRBV20-1,TGCAGTGGTACAGTCCAAGAGACCCAGTACTTC,CSGTVQETQYF
NA,12,few,TRBJ2-5,TRBV14,TGTGCCAGCAGACTTCGGGGCGAGACCCAGTACTTC,CASRLRGETQYF
TRBD1,13,many,TRBJ1-1,TRBV2,TGTGCCAGCAGCTACAGGGGGGGCACTGAAGCTTTCTTT,CASSYRGGTEAFF
NA,12,many,TRBJ2-7,TRBV2,TGTGCCAGCAGCGAACAGGGTTTCGAGCAGTACTTC,CASSEQGFEQYF
TRBD2,15,many,TRBJ2-3,TRBV7-8,TGTGCCAGCAGCCAGAGACTAGCGGGAGCGCTTACGCAGTATTTT,CASSQRLAGALTQYF
NA,12,NA,TRBJ2-7,TRBV28,TGTGCCAGCAGTCCACTATTTAACGAGCAGTACTTC,CASSPLFNEQYF
NA,15,NA,TRBJ2-7,TRBV28,TGTGCCAGCAACCCACCAAGGTCCAGAGCCGGGGAGCAGTACTTC,CASNPPRSRAGEQYF
TRBD2,16,NA,TRBJ2-2,TRBV5-1,TGCGCCAGCAGCGACGGACTAGCGGGAGCCACCGGGGAGCTGTTTTTT,CASSDGLAGATGELFF
TRBD2,18,NA,TRBJ2-1,TRBV20-1,TGCAGTGCAGATTACGGACTAGCGGGAGCATCACCTACAGGGGAGCAGTTCTTC,CSADYGLAGASPTGEQFF
TRBD1,20,few,TRBJ1-6,TRBV4-2,TGTGCCAGCAGCAGACGGGACAGAAGGGCCGGGAGCTCCTATAATTCACCCCTCCACTTT,CASSRRDRRAGSSYNSPLHF
NA,13,few,TRBJ2-7,TRBV5-1,TGCGCCAGCAGCACCCATTCAGGGTACGAGCAGTACTTC,CASSTHSGYEQYF
NA,17,NA,TRBJ1-1,TRBV28,TGTGCCAGCAGACGGGGAGGGGCAGCGCCTATGAACACTGAAGCTTTCTTT,CASRRGGAAPMNTEAFF
NA,15,NA,TRBJ1-2,TRBV2,TGTGCCAGCAGTGATTTCCGGGTAGGGGGCTATGGCTACACCTTC,CASSDFRVGGYGYTF